This T cell receptor beta chain stems from a study of blood T cell repertoires in COVID-19. The germline CDR1 and CDR2 sequences are KGHSH and LQKENI. The CDR3 sequence is 14 residues long. The V end lost 2 bases, the J end lost 0 bases, and 7 bases lay between the germline ends. The assay was immunoSEQ multiplex PCR, and TCRdb's table has in-frame clones only and misses some. Among 250,000 to 300,000 clones listed, approximately 83% were seen once. Two negative PCRs, clearance, or symptom resolution had been documented for recovered Cohort 3 donors. The TCR was taken from a woman aged 50 to 60 who had recovered from COVID-19. The V call is TRBV18, the J call TRBJ1-1; D gene uncertain. Sequences were obtained from PBMCs or T cells enriched from blood (not recorded which). DNA for the CDR3: TGTGCCAGCTCACCAGACACCGTGAACACTGAAGCTTTCTTT. Protein sequence: CASSPDTVNTEAFF.